A selection of T cell receptor beta chains follows, all from one sample in a study of cytomegalovirus exposure and HLA in healthy donors. The table came from immunoSEQ multiplex PCR; TCRdb's copy has only in-frame clones and leaves some out. Here the sample spans around 100,000 clones, about 80% being singletons. The sample comprised PBMCs. The receptors stem from a female donor in good health and CMV-seropositive. Each CDR3 is given with its conserved first and last residue. The D gene is left open where the match is weak. Not all rows give a size; the values are once, few, many and, for expanded clones, a class.

CDR3 DNA	CDR3 protein	D gene	clone size	V gene	J gene
TGTGCCAGCAGGGGACAAGGGTTTCTAGATACGCAGTATTTT	CASRGQGFLDTQYF	-	-	TRBV6-1	TRBJ2-3
TGTGCCAGTATCGACAGGGGGCATGGAGATACGCAGTATTTT	CASIDRGHGDTQYF	TRBD1	-	TRBV19	TRBJ2-3
TGTGCCAGCTCAGGGGAGAATGGAAACACCATATATTTT	CASSGENGNTIYF	-	-	TRBV18	TRBJ1-3
TGTGCCAGCAGTCTACCCGGGACAGGGCGCGGAAACACCATATATTTT	CASSLPGTGRGNTIYF	TRBD1	-	TRBV27	TRBJ1-3
TGTGCCACCAGCCGAGACCATGGGCATACGCAGTATTTT	CATSRDHGHTQYF	-	-	TRBV15	TRBJ2-3
TGTGCCAGCAGTCCTGATAGCGTCCGTCAAGAGACCCAGTACTTC	CASSPDSVRQETQYF	-	-	TRBV6-1	TRBJ2-5
TGTGCCAGCAGCTTAAGGCGGGAGGCGGCAGATACGCAGTATTTT	CASSLRREAADTQYF	TRBD2	-	TRBV7-8	TRBJ2-3
TGTGCCAGCAGCTTTACACCGAACACTGAAGCTTTCTTT	CASSFTPNTEAFF	-	-	TRBV5-8	TRBJ1-1
TGTGCCAGCAGCTTGGGCGGGGCGGGCCCCGGGGAGCTGTTTTTT	CASSLGGAGPGELFF	-	-	TRBV5-4	TRBJ2-2
TGTGCCAGCAGCTTAGGGGACAGGCCGTACCAAGAGACCCAGTACTTC	CASSLGDRPYQETQYF	TRBD1	-	TRBV7-8	TRBJ2-5
TGCGCCAGCAGCGCCGACAGCGAAAAACTGTTTTTT	CASSADSEKLFF	-	once	TRBV5-1	TRBJ1-4
TGTGCCAGCACCCTGGGAGGGGTTAACACTGAAGCTTTCTTT	CASTLGGVNTEAFF	-	-	TRBV28	TRBJ1-1
TGTGCCAGCAGTGCAGGGGGCAGGGGAACTGAAGCTTTCTTT	CASSAGGRGTEAFF	TRBD1	few	TRBV6-1	TRBJ1-1
TGTGCCAGCAGCCGAGGACCGGGGGGGCCAGATACGCAGTATTTT	CASSRGPGGPDTQYF	TRBD2	few	TRBV7-6	TRBJ2-3
TGTGCCAGCAACCAGGGGGCGGCTTATGAGCAGTTCTTC	CASNQGAAYEQFF	TRBD1	-	TRBV5-6	TRBJ2-1
TGCGCCAGCAGCCCGGGTGGCTCCTACGAGCAGTACTTC	CASSPGGSYEQYF	-	-	TRBV5-1	TRBJ2-7